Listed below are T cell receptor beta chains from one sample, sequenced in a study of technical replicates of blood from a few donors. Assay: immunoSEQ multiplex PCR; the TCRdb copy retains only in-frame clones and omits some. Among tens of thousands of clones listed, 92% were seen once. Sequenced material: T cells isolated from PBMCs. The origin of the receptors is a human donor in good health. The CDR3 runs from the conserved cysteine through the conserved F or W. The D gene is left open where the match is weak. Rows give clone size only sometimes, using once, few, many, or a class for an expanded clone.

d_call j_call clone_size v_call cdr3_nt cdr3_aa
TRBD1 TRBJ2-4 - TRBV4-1 TGCGCCAGCAGCCATAGGACAGGCCTAGCCAAAAACATTCAGTACTTC CASSHRTGLAKNIQYF
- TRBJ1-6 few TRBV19 TGTGCCAGTAGTACAGGACAGTATTCACCCCTCCACTTT CASSTGQYSPLHF
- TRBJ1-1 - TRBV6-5 TGTGCCAGCAGTTACTCCTACAGGTTCACTGAAGCTTTCTTT CASSYSYRFTEAFF
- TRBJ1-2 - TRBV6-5 TGTGCCAGCAGCATCCGGGATAATAACTATGGCTACACCTTC CASSIRDNNYGYTF
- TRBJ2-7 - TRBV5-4 TGTGCCAGCAGCTTAAAGGGACTCGGGGAGCAGTACTTC CASSLKGLGEQYF
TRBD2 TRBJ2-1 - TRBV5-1 TGCGCCAGCAGACTAGCGGGAATTAATGAGCAGTTCTTC CASRLAGINEQFF
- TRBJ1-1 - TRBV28 TGTGCCAGCACCCAGGGGAGCCACACTGAAGCTTTCTTT CASTQGSHTEAFF
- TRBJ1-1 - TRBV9 TGTGCCAGCAGCGTAACAGAAATGAACACTGAAGCTTTCTTT CASSVTEMNTEAFF
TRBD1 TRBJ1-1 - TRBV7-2 TGTGCCAGCAGTCGACAGGGGGCGGACACTGAAGCTTTCTTT CASSRQGADTEAFF
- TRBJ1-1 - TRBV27 TGTGCCAGCAGTTTAGCAACAGGGTTCACTGAAGCTTTCTTT CASSLATGFTEAFF
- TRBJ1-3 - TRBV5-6 TGTGCCAGCAGCCCGTATACTAGCAGGGTTTCTGGAAACACCATATATTTT CASSPYTSRVSGNTIYF
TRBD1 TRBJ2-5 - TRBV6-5 TGTGCCAGCAGTTTAATCAGGACAGGGGGTCAAGAGACCCAGTACTTC CASSLIRTGGQETQYF
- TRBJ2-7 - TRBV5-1 TGCGCCAGCAGCTTGGATGACACCTACGAGCAGTACTTC CASSLDDTYEQYF
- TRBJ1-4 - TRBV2 TGTGCCAGCAATTGGGAGGGGGGTGCTGCAACTAATGAAAAACTGTTTTTT CASNWEGGAATNEKLFF
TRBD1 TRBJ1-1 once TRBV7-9 TGTGCCAGCAGCTTCCCCTATGGACAGGACACTGAAGCTTTCTTT CASSFPYGQDTEAFF
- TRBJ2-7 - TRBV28 TGTGCCAGCAGTTTATTAACACGGAGGACAGATTCCTACGAGCAGTACTTC CASSLLTRRTDSYEQYF
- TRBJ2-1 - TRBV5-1 TGCGCCAGCAGCTTGGCCGACAATGAGCAGTTCTTC CASSLADNEQFF
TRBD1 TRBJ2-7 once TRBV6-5 TGTGCCAGCAGTTACGGGACAGGGGGCGAGCAGTACTTC CASSYGTGGEQYF
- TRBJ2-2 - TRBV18 TGTGCCAGCTCACCACCCCTATTTGACACCGGGGAGCTGTTTTTT CASSPPLFDTGELFF
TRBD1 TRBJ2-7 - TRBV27 TGTGCCAGCAGCCTTGGGACAGGGGGCTTCGAGCAGTACTTC CASSLGTGGFEQYF
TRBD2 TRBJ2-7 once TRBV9 TGTGCCAGCAGCCCTGGAGCGGGACCGACCTACGAGCAGTACTTC CASSPGAGPTYEQYF
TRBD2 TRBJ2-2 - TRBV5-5 TGTGCCAGCAGCTTGGCCGGGACTAGCGGCCTCTTAACCGCCGGGGAGCTGTTTTTT CASSLAGTSGLLTAGELFF
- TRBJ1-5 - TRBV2 TGTGCCAGCAGTGGGGTCGCGGAAGATCAGCCCCAGCATTTT CASSGVAEDQPQHF
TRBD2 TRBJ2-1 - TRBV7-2 TGTGCCAGCAGCGCAGCACGTTTGGGACTAGCGGTCAATGAGCAGTTCTTC CASSAARLGLAVNEQFF
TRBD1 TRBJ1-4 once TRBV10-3 TGTGCCATCAGTAGGACAGGGGGGACAACTAATGAAAAACTGTTTTTT CAISRTGGTTNEKLFF
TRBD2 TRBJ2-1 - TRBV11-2 TGTGCCAGCAGCTTCAAACTAGCGGGAGGGGATGAGCAGTTCTTC CASSFKLAGGDEQFF
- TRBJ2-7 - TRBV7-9 TGTGCGAGCCACCCCTCGGGGAACTACGAGCAGTACTTC CASHPSGNYEQYF
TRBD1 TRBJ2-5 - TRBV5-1 TGCGCCAGCAGCTTGGCCCGACAGGGGCAAGAGACCCAGTACTTC CASSLARQGQETQYF
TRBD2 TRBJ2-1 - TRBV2 TGTGCCAGAAAACGGACTAGCGGGAGAAATGAGCAGTTCTTC CARKRTSGRNEQFF
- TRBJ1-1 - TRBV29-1 TGCAGCGTTGTAGGGGGTACGGTTACTGAAGCTTTCTTT CSVVGGTVTEAFF
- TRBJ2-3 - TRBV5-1 TGCGCCAGCAGCTTCCGGCTTGGGCTTTCTAGCACAGATACGCAGTATTTT CASSFRLGLSSTDTQYF
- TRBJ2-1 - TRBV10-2 TGCGCCAGCATCCCCGGGGGTAATTTAGACAATGAGCAGTTCTTC CASIPGGNLDNEQFF
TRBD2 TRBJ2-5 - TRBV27 TGTGCCAGCGCACTAGCGGGGCAAGAGACCCAGTACTTC CASALAGQETQYF
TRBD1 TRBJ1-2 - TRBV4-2 TGTGCCAGCAGCCAAACCTTTAGGAGGACAGGAGAGCTAAACTATGGCTACACCTTC CASSQTFRRTGELNYGYTF
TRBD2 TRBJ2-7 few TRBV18 TGTGCCAGCTCACCACAGGGAGGGTCCTCCTACGAGCAGTACTTC CASSPQGGSSYEQYF
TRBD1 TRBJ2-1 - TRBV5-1 TGCGCCAGCAGTCCATGGAGGACAGGGGACGACAATGAGCAGTTCTTC CASSPWRTGDDNEQFF
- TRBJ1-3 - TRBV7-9 TGTGCCAGCAGCTGGCTCAGCTCTGGAAACACCATATATTTT CASSWLSSGNTIYF
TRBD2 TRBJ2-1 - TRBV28 TGTGCCAGCAGCCGCCTAGCGGTCTCCTACAATGAGCAGTTCTTC CASSRLAVSYNEQFF
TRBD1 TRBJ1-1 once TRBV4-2 TGTGCCAGCAGCCCAGAACAGGGGATTGGCACTGAAGCTTTCTTT CASSPEQGIGTEAFF
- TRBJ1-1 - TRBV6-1 TGTGCCAGCAGTGAACAGGGCAGGAACACTGAAGCTTTCTTT CASSEQGRNTEAFF
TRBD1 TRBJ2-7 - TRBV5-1 TGCGCCAGCAGCCTGGCCCCCGGGACAGGAGCCTACGAGCAGTACTTC CASSLAPGTGAYEQYF
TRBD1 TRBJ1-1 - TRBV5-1 TGCGCCAGCAGCTGGTTATACGGACAGGGGACTGAAGCTTTCTTT CASSWLYGQGTEAFF
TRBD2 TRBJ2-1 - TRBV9 TGTGCCAGCAGCGTAGCTAGCGGGCTGAACAATGAGCAGTTCTTC CASSVASGLNNEQFF
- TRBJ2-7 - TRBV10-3 TGTGCCATCAGTGATCCGTCGGACGAGCAGTACTTC CAISDPSDEQYF
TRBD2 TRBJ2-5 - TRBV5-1 TGCGCCAGCAGCTTGACGGCTAGCGGGGGGGCACGGGGAGAGACCCAGTACTTC CASSLTASGGARGETQYF
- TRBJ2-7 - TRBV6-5 TGTGCCAGCAGGGGAGAGCGCTACGAGCAGTACTTC CASRGERYEQYF
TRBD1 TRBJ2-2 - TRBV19 TGTGCCAGTAGGGCCTCGGGGACAGGGGCCGATCTCGGGGAGCTGTTTTTT CASRASGTGADLGELFF
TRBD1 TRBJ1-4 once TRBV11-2 TGTGCCAGCAGCCCTAGGGGGCCGACTAATGAAAAACTGTTTTTT CASSPRGPTNEKLFF
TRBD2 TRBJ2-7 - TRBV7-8 TGTGCCAGCAGCCGAGCGGGAGTAAGGAACTACGAGCAGTACTTC CASSRAGVRNYEQYF
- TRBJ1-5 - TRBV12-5 TGTGCTAGTGGTTTGGTTACCTGGGGGGGGAATTATAGCAATCAGCCCCAGCATTTT CASGLVTWGGNYSNQPQHF
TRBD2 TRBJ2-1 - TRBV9 TGTGCCAGCAGCGCCGGGACTAGCGGGGATTACAATGAGCAGTTCTTC CASSAGTSGDYNEQFF
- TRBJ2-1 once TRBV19 TGTGCCAGTCGAGCTAGCTCTTCCAATGAGCAGTTCTTC CASRASSSNEQFF
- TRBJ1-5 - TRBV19 TGTGCCAGTAGCGTGAAAGGGAGTAGCAATCAGCCCCAGCATTTT CASSVKGSSNQPQHF
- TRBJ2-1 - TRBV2 TGTGCCAGCAGACCCGGGAGTGGACGAAACAATGAGCAGTTCTTC CASRPGSGRNNEQFF
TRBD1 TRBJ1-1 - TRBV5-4 TGTGCCAGCAGCTGGGACAGGGAGAACACTGAAGCTTTCTTT CASSWDRENTEAFF
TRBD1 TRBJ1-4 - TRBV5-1 TGCGCCAGCAGCTTGGTTCCTCAGGGGGGAACTAATGAAAAACTGTTTTTT CASSLVPQGGTNEKLFF
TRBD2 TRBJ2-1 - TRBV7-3 TGTGCCAGCAGCTTCGAAGCGGGGGGGCACAATGAGCAGTTCTTC CASSFEAGGHNEQFF